This TCR beta chain was obtained from a study of T cell responses to AZD1222 COVID-19 vaccine (dated by TCRdb to about 2021). For the study in its entirety: A total of 233 trial participants underwent TCR sequencing, of whom roughly 210 received two doses of AZD1222 and some 25 received two doses of the MenACWY control vaccine. Trial participants were enrolled by age into subgroups of 18-55, 56-69 and 70-plus years, and about 150, 27 and 61 TCR-sequenced participants, respectively, were included in these subgroups. Beyond this particular receptor, the publication reports: The vaccine-associated CD4 TCRs covered the entire spike protein, and the dominant responses fell in regions 160-218 and 743-854. Because no day 14 peak-response samples were available, repertoires were characterized only after the peak T cell response. In the small 56-69-year group, the increase in depth fell short of significance, most likely because of low power. Participants were mostly white British, with more females than males. The authors suggested clonal diversity may have been underestimated. Spike-specific TCR breadth and depth rose significantly after two AZD1222 doses compared with day 0 and with MenACWY recipients. Conclusions about previously exposed vaccinees are limited because only a handful of AZD1222 recipients were SARS-CoV-2 seropositive at baseline. Reportedly, close to half of the unique spike-specific TCRs recognized epitopes lying outside the regions that are mutated in the B.1.351 and B.1.1.7 variants.

Turning to this clone: Its antigen target is currently unknown. No base qualities exist here, and no much larger clone lies one base off it.

V drops 6 bases and J drops 3 bases, leaving 12 bases in between. According to the germline V gene, CDR1 reads SGHNT and CDR2 reads YENEEA. The CDR3 runs 14 residues from the cysteine to the phenylalanine. The DNA shown is the 42-base CDR3, in frame from base 1. The time point label here, explained by the study, means: about 28 days (+/-7) after the second vaccine dose. AZD1222 recipients given second doses at about 4 weeks or at about 12 weeks were pooled, since spike-specific TCR depth and breadth were not found to differ between the two schedules. Samples from vaccinated people were obtained from the UK trials COV001 and COV002, which included a single-blind randomized controlled phase 2/3 trial of AZD1222 (ChAdOx1 nCoV-19) in healthy adults. Trial participant PBMC samples were collected at day 0 and day 28 after the second dose for TCRbeta chain sequencing. The CDR3 regions of human TCRbeta chains were analyzed by immunosequencing. In the paper's pipeline: Repertoire TCRs were checked for matches against a reference library of SARS-CoV-2-specific TCRs that had been generated using the MIRA antigen-specificity platform. Breadth was defined as the fraction of unique TCRs that were SARS-CoV-2-associated. Depth was defined as the fraction of total T cells that were SARS-CoV-2-associated. Each spike-specific TCR was assigned to its reactive spike region and to a CD4 or CD8 class using the MIRA data. Log10-transformed breadth and depth values were compared by one-way ANOVA with Sidak's multiple comparisons tests. Not all clones reach the TCRdb copy of this immuneACCESS table, which keeps in-frame sequences only. Checked studies attribute under half of the gap to unresolved V genes and leave the rest unexplained. The V and J calls and the clone size are those of that table, but D and trimming were determined from the DNA. The sample includes around 130,000 clones, with around 90% observed a single time. The ten largest clonotypes hold more than 0.95% of the sample.

The chain is assembled from TRBV11-3 and TRBJ2-1; the D gene could be TRBD1 or TRBD2, each one agreeing over 5 bases. The receptor comes from an adult who received the AZD1222 COVID-19 vaccine. Sample: peripheral blood, taken 28 days after the second AZD1222 dose. The nucleotide sequence reads TGTGCCAGCAGTCGGGGCGAGGGCTACAATGAGCAGTTCTTC. This codes for CASSRGEGYNEQFF.